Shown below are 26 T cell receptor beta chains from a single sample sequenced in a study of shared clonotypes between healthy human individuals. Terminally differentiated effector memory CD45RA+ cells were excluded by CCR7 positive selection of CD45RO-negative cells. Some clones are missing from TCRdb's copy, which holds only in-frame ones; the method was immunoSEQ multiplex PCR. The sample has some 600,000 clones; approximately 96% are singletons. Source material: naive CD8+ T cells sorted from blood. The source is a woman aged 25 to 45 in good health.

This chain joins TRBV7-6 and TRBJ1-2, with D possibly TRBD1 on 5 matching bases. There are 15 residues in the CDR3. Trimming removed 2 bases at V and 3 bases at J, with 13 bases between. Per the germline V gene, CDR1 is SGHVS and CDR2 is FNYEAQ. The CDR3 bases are TGTGCCAGCAGCTTATCCAGGGCCCTAGACTATGGCTACACCTTC. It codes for CASSLSRALDYGYTF.

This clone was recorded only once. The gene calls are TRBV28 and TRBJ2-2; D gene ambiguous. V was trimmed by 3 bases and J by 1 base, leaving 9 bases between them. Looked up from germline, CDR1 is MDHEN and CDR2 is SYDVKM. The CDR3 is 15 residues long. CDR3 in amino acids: CASSFSVGNTGELFF. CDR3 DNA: TGTGCCAGCAGTTTTTCTGTAGGGAACACCGGGGAGCTGTTTTTT.

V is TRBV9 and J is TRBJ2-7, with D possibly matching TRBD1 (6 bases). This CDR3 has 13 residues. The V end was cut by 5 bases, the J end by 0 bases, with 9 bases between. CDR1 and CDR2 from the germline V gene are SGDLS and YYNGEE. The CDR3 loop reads CASSSTGSYEQYF. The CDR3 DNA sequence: TGTGCCAGCAGTTCGACAGGCTCCTACGAGCAGTACTTC.

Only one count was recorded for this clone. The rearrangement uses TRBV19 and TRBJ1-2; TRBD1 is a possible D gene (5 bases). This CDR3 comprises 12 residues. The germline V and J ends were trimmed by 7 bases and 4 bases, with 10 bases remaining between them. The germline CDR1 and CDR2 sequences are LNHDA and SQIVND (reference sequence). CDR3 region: CASNRGGYGYTF. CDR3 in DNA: TGTGCCAGTAATCGGGGGGGCTATGGCTACACCTTC.

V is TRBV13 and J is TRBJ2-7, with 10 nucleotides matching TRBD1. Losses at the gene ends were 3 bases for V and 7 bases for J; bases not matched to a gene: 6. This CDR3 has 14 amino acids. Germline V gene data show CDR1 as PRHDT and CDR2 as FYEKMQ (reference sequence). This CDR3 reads CASSFGTGAWEQYF. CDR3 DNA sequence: TGTGCCAGCAGCTTCGGGACAGGGGCATGGGAGCAGTACTTC.

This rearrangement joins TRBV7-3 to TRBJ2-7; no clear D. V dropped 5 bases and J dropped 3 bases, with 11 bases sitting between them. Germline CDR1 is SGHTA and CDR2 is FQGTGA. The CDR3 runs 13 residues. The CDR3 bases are TGTGCCAGCAGCCCCTTCGCAGGCTACGAGCAGTACTTC. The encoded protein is CASSPFAGYEQYF. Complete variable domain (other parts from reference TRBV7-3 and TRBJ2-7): GAGVSQTPSNKVTEKGKYVELRCDPISGHTALYWYRQSLGQGPEFLIYFQGTGAADDSGLPNDRFFAVRPEGSVSTLKIQRTERGDSAVYLCASSPFAGYEQYFGPGTRLTVT.

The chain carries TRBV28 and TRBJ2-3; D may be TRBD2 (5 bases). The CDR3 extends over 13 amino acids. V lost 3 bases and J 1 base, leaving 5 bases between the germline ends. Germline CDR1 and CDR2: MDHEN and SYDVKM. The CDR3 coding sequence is TGTGCCAGCAGTTTGGAGGGCACAGATACGCAGTATTTT. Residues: CASSLEGTDTQYF. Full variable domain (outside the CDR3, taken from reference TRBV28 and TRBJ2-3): DVKVTQSSRYLVKRTGEKVFLECVQDMDHENMFWYRQDPGLGLRLIYFSYDVKMKEKGDIPEGYSVSREKKERFSLILESASTNQTSMYLCASSLEGTDTQYFGPGTRLTVL.

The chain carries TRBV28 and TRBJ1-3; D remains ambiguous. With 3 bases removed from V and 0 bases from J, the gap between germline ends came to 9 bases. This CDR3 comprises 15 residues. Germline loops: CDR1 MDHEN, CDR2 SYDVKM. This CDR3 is CASSFVAGSGNTIYF. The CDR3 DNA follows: TGTGCCAGCAGTTTCGTGGCCGGCTCTGGAAACACCATATATTTT.

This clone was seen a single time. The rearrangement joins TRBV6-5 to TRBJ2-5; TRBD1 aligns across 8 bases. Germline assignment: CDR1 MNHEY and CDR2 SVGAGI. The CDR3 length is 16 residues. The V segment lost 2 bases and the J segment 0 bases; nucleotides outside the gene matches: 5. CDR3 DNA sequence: TGTGCCAGCAGTTACAGCAGGGGGCCGTACCAAGAGACCCAGTACTTC. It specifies CASSYSRGPYQETQYF.

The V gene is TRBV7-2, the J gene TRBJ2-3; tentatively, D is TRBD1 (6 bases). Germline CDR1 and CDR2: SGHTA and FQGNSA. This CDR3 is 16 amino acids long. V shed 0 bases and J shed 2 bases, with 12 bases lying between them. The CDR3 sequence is CASSLADRMTTDTQYF. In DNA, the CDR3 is TGTGCCAGCAGCTTAGCGGACAGAATGACCACAGATACGCAGTATTTT.

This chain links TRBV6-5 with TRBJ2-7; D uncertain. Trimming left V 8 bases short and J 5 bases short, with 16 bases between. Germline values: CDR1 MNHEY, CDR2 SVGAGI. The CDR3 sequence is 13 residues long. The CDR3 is CASSSVPVDEQYF. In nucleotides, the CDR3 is TGTGCCAGCTCGTCGGTTCCGGTCGACGAGCAGTACTTC.

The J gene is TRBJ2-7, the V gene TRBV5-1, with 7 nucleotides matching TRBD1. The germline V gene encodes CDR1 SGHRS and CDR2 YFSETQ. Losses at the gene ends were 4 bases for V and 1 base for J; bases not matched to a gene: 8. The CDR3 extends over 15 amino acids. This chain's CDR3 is CASSPSGTESYEQYF. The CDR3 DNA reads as TGCGCCAGCAGCCCCTCCGGGACAGAATCCTACGAGCAGTACTTC.

CDR3 coding DNA: TGTGCCAGCAGCTTCCGAACTGGAACTTACGAGCAGTACTTC. Its protein is CASSFRTGTYEQYF. This chain links TRBV5-6 with TRBJ2-7; D unresolved. The CDR3 sequence is 14 residues long. V lost 2 bases and J 4 bases, leaving 13 bases between the germline ends. Germline V gene sequence: CDR1 SGHDT, CDR2 YYEEEE.

CDR3 protein: CASSDSLVYDYEQYF. CDR3 DNA: TGTGCCAGCAGTGATTCCCTGGTGTACGATTACGAGCAGTACTTC. V is TRBV6-1 and J is TRBJ2-7; unclear D gene. Trimming pared 3 bases from V and 4 bases from J, leaving 16 bases between. From germline, CDR1 is MNHNS and CDR2 SASEGT. The CDR3 has 15 amino acids.

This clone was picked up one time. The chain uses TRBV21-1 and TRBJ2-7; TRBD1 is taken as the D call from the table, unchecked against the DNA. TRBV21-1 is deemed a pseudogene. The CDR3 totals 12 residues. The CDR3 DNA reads TGTGCCAGCAGCGCCCAGGGGGGAGAGCAGTACTTC. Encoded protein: CASSAQGGEQYF.

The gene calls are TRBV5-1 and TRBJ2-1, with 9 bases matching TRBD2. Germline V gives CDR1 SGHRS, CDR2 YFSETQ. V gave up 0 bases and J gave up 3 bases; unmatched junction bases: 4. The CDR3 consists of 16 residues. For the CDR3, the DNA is TGCGCCAGCAGCTTGGGACTAGCGGAGATCTACAATGAGCAGTTCTTC. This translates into CASSLGLAEIYNEQFF.

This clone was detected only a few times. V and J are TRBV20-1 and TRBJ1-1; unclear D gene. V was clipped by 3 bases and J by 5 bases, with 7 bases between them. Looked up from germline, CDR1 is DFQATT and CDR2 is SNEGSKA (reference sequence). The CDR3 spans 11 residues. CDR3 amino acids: CSARSVTEAFF. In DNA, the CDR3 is TGCAGTGCTAGGTCCGTTACTGAAGCTTTCTTT.

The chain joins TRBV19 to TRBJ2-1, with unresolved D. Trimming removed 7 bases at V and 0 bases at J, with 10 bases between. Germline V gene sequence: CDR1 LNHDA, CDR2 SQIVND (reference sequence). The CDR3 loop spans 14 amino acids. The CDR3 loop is CASNRGSSYNEQFF. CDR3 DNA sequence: TGTGCCAGTAACCGTGGCAGCTCCTACAATGAGCAGTTCTTC. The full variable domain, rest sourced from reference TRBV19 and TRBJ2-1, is DGGITQSPKYLFRKEGQNVTLSCEQNLNHDAMYWYRQDPGQGLRLIYYSQIVNDFQKGDIAEGYSVSREKKESFPLTVTSAQKNPTAFYLCASNRGSSYNEQFFGPGTRLTVL.

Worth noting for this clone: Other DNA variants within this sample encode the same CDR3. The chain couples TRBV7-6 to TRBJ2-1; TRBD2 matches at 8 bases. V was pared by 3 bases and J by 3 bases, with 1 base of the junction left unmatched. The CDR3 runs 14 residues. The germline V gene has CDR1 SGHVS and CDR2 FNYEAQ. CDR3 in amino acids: CASSLAGGYNEQFF. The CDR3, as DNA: TGTGCCAGCAGCTTGGCGGGGGGCTACAATGAGCAGTTCTTC. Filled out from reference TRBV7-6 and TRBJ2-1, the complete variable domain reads GAGVSQSPRYKVTKRGQDVALRCDPISGHVSLYWYRQALGQGPEFLTYFNYEAQQDKSGLPNDRFSAERPEGSISTLTIQRTEQRDSAMYRCASSLAGGYNEQFFGPGTRLTVL.

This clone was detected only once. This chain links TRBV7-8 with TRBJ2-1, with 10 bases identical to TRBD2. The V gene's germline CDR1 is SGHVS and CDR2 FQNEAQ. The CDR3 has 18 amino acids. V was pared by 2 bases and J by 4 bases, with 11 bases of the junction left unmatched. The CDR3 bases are TGTGCCAGCAGCTTACCCCTTGGGGAACTAGCGGGGTACAATGAGCAGTTCTTC. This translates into CASSLPLGELAGYNEQFF.

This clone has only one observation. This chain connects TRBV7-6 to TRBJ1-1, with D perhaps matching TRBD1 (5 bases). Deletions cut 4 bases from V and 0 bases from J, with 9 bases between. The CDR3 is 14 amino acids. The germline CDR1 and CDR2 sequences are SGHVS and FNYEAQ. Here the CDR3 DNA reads TGTGCCAGCAGCTCCGGGACGGTGAACACTGAAGCTTTCTTT. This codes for CASSSGTVNTEAFF.

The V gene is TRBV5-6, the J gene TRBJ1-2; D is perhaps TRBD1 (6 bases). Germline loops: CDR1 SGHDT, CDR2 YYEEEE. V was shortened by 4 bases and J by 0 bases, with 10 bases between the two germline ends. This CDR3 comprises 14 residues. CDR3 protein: CASSPDRTNYGYTF. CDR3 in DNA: TGTGCCAGCAGCCCGGACAGAACTAACTATGGCTACACCTTC.

The CDR3 DNA sequence: TGTGCCAGCAGTGATGTGGAGGGCTGGGAGACCCAGTACTTC. Encoded protein: CASSDVEGWETQYF. The chain has TRBV25-1 and TRBJ2-5; D possibly corresponds to TRBD2 (6 bases). Trimming took off 3 bases at V and 5 bases at J, with 13 bases between the two ends. The CDR3 extends over 14 amino acids. CDR1 MGHDK and CDR2 SYGVNS come from the germline V gene.

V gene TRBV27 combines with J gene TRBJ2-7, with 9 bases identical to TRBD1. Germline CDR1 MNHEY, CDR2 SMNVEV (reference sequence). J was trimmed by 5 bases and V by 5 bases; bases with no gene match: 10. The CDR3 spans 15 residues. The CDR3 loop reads CASSTITGGQDEQYF. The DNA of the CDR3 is TGTGCCAGCAGTACAATAACAGGGGGCCAGGACGAGCAGTACTTC.

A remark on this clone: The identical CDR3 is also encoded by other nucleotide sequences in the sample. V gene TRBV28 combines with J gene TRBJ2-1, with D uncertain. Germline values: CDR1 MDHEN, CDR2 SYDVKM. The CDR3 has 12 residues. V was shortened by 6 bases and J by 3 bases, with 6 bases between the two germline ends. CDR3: CASRGSYNEQFF. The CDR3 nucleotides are TGTGCCAGCAGGGGCAGCTACAATGAGCAGTTCTTC.

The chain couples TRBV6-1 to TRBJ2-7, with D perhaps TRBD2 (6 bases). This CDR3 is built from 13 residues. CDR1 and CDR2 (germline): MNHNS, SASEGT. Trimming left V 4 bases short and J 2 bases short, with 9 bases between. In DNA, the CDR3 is TGTGCCAGCAGTGTAACTAGCACCTACGAGCAGTACTTC. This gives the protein CASSVTSTYEQYF.